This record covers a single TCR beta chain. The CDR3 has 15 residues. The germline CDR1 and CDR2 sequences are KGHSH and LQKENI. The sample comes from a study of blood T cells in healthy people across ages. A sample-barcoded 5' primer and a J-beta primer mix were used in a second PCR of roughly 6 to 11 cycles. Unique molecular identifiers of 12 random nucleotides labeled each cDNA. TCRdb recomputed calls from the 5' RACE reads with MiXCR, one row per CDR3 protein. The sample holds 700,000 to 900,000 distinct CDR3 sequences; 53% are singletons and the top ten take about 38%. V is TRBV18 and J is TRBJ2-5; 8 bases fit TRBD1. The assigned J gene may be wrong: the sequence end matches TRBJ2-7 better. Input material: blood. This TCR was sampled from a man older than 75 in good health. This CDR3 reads CASSPDTGGGYEQYF. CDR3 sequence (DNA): TGTGCCAGCTCACCGGACACAGGGGGTGGGTACGAGCAGTACTTC.